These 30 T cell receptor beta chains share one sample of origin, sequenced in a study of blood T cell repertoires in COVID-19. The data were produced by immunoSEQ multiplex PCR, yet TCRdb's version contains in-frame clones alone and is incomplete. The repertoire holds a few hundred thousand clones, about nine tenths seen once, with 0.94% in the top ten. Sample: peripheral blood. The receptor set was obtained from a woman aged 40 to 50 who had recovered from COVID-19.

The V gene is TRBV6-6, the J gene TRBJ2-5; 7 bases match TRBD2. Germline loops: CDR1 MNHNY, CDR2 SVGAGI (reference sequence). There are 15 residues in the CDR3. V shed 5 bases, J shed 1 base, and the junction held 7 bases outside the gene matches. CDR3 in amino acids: CASSSRGRGQETQYF. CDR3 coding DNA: TGTGCCAGCAGTAGCCGGGGGAGGGGCCAAGAGACCCAGTACTTC.

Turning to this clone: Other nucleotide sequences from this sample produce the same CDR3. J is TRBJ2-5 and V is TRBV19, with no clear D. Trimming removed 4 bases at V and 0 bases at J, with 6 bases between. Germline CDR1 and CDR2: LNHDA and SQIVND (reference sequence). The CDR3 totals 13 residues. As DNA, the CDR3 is TGTGCCAGTAGTAGGGCTTACCAAGAGACCCAGTACTTC. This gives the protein CASSRAYQETQYF. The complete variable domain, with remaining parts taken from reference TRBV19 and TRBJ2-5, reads DGGITQSPKYLFRKEGQNVTLSCEQNLNHDAMYWYRQDPGQGLRLIYYSQIVNDFQKGDIAEGYSVSREKKESFPLTVTSAQKNPTAFYLCASSRAYQETQYFGPGTRLLVL.

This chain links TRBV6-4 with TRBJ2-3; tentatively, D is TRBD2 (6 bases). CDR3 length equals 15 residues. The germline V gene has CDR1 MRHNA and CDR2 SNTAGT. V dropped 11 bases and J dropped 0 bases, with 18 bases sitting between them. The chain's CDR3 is CACVFYGTSTDTQYF. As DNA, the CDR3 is TGTGCCTGCGTCTTCTACGGGACTAGCACAGATACGCAGTATTTT.

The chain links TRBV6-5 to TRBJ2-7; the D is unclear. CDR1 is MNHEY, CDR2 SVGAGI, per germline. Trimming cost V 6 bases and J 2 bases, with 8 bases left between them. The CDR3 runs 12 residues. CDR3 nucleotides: TGTGCCAGCAGGAGCACGGCCTACGAGCAGTACTTC. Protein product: CASRSTAYEQYF.

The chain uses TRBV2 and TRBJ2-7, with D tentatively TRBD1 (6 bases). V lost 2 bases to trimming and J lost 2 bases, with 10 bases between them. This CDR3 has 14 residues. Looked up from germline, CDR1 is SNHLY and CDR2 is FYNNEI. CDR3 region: CASSEQGHAYEQYF. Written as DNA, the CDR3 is TGTGCCAGCAGTGAACAGGGGCACGCCTACGAGCAGTACTTC. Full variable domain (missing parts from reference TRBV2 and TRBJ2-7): EPEVTQTPSHQVTQMGQEVILRCVPISNHLYFYWYRQILGQKVEFLVSFYNNEISEKSEIFDDQFSVERPDGSNFTLKIRSTKLEDSAMYFCASSEQGHAYEQYFGPGTRLTVT.

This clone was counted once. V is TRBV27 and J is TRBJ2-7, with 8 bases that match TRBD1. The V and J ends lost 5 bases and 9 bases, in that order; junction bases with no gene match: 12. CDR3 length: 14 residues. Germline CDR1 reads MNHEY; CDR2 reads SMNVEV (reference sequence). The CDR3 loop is CASSLGQGNPRQYF. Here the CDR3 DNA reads TGTGCCAGCAGTCTCGGACAGGGCAATCCTAGGCAGTACTTC.

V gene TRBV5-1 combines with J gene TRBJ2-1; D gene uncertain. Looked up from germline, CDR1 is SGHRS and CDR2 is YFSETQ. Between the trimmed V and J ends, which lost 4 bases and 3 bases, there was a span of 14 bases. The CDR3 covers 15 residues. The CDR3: CASSPSVLLYNEQFF. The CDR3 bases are TGCGCCAGCAGCCCGAGCGTTCTTCTCTACAATGAGCAGTTCTTC. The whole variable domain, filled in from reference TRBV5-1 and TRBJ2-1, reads KAGVTQTPRYLIKTRGQQVTLSCSPISGHRSVSWYQQTPGQGLQFLFEYFSETQRNKGNFPGRFSGRQFSNSRSEMNVSTLELGDSALYLCASSPSVLLYNEQFFGPGTRLTVL.

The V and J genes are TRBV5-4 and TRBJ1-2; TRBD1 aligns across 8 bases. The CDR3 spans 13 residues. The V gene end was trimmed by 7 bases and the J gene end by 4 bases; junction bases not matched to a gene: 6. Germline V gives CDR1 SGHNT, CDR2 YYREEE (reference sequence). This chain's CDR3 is CASHSQGGYGYTF. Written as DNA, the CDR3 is TGTGCCAGCCACTCACAGGGGGGCTATGGCTACACCTTC.

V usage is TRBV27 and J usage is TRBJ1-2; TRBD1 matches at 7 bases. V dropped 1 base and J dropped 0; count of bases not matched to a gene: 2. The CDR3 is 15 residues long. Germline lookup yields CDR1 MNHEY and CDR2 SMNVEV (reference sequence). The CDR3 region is CASSLLGQPNYGYTF. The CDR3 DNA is TGTGCCAGCAGTTTATTGGGACAGCCTAACTATGGCTACACCTTC.

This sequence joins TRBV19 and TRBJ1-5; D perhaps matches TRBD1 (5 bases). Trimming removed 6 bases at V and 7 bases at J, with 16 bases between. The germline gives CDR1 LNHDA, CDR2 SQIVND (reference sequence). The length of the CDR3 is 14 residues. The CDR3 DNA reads TGTGCCAGTAGGGCGGCAGGGCGGGAACAGCCCCAGCATTTT. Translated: CASRAAGREQPQHF.

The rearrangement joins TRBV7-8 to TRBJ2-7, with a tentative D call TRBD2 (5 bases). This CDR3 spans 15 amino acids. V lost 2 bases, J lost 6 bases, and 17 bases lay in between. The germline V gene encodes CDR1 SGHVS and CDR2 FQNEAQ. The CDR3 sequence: CASSLSPGNSAEQYF. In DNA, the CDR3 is TGTGCCAGCAGCTTAAGTCCGGGAAATTCGGCCGAGCAGTACTTC.

The CDR3: CASREVDSPLHF. The CDR3 nucleotides are TGTGCCAGCAGGGAGGTCGATTCACCCCTCCACTTT. The J gene is TRBJ1-6, the V gene TRBV18; D is undetermined. Trimming stripped 8 bases from V and 8 bases from J, with 10 bases between. Germline V gene lookup returns CDR1 KGHSH and CDR2 LQKENI. The CDR3 runs to 12 residues.

The CDR3 reads CARSGTGRETQYF. CDR3 coding DNA: TGTGCCAGATCCGGGACTGGGAGGGAGACCCAGTACTTC. The chain has TRBV30 and TRBJ2-5; tentatively, D is TRBD2 (6 bases). CDR1 is GTSNPN, CDR2 SVGIG, per germline (reference sequence). The V gene lost 8 bases and the J gene lost 5 bases, with 18 bases spanning the gap. The CDR3 length is 13 residues.

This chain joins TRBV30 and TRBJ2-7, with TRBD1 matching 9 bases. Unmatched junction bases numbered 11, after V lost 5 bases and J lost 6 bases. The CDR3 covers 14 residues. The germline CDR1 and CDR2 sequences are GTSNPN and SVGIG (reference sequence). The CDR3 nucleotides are TGTGCCTGGGGTCGCCGGGACAGGGATGTCGAGCAGTACTTC. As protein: CAWGRRDRDVEQYF.

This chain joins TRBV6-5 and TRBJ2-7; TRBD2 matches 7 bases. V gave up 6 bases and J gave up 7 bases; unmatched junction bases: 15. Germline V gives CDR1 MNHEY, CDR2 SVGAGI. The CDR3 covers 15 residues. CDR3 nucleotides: TGTGCCAGCAGGAGATCTAGCGGTGGGGACTTGGAGCAGTACTTC. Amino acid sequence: CASRRSSGGDLEQYF.

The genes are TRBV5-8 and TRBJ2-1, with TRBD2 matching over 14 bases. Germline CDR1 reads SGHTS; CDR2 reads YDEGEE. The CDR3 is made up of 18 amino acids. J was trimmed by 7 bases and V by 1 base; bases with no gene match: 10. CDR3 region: CASSLSWGLAGVMNEQFF. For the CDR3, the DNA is TGTGCCAGCAGCTTGTCGTGGGGACTAGCGGGAGTAATGAATGAGCAGTTCTTC.

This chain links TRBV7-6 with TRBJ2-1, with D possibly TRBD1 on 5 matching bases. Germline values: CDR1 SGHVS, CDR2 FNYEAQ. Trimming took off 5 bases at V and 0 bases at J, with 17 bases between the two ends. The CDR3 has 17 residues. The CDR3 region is CASSPNWGSSSYNEQFF. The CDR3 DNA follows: TGTGCCAGCAGCCCTAACTGGGGCTCGAGCTCCTACAATGAGCAGTTCTTC.

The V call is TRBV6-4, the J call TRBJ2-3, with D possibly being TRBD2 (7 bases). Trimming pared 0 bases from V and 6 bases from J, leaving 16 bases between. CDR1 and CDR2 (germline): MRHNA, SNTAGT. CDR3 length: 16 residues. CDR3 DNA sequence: TGTGCCAGCAGTGACTCGAGCGGGACAAACTTGGATACGCAGTATTTT. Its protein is CASSDSSGTNLDTQYF.

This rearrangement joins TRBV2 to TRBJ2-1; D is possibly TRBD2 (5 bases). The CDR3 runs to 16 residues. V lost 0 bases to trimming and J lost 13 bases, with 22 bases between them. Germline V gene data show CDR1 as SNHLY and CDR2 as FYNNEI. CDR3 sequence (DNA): TGTGCCAGCAGTGAAGCGCTCCCTCCGGGTGGAGGAAGACAGTTCTTC. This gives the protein CASSEALPPGGGRQFF.

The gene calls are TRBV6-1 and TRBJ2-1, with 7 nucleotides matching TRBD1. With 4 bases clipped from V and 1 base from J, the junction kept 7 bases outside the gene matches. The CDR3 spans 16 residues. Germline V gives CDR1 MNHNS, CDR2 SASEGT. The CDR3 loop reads CASSGKTGWSYNEQFF. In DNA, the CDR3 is TGTGCCAGCAGTGGGAAGACAGGGTGGTCCTACAATGAGCAGTTCTTC.

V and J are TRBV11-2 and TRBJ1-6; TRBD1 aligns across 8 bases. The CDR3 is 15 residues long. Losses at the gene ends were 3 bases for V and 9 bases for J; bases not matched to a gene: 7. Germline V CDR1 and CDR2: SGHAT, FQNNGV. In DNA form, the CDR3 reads TGTGCCAGCAGCTTGTCCGGACAGGGAACTTCACCCCTCCACTTT. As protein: CASSLSGQGTSPLHF.

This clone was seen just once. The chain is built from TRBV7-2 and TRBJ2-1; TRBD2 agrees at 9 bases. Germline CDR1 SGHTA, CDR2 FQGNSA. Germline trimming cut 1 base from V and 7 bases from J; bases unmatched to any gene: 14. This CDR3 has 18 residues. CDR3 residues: CASSLVVGRLAEGNEQFF. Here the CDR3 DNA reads TGTGCCAGCAGCTTAGTGGTTGGGCGACTAGCGGAGGGAAATGAGCAGTTCTTC.

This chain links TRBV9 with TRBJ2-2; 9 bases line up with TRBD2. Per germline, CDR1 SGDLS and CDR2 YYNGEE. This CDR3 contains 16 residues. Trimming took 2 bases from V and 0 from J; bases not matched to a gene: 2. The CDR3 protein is CASSVTSGPNTGELFF. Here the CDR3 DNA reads TGTGCCAGCAGCGTCACTAGCGGGCCGAACACCGGGGAGCTGTTTTTT.

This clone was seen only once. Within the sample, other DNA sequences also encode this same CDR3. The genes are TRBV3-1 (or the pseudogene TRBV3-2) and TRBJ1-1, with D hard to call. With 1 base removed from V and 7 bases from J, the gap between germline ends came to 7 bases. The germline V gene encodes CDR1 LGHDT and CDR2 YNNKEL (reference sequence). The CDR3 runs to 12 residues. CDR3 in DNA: TGTGCCAGCAGCCAAGGGGGAGGTGAAGCTTTCTTT. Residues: CASSQGGGEAFF.

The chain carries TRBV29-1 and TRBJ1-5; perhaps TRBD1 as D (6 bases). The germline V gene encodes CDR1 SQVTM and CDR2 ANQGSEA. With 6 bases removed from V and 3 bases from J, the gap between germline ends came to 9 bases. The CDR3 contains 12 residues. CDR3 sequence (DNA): TGCAGCGTCCGGGACAACAATCAGCCCCAGCATTTT. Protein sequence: CSVRDNNQPQHF.

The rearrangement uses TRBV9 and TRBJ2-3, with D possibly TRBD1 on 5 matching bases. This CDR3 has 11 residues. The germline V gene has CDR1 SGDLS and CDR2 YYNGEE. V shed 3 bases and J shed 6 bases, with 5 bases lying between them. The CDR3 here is CASSEGDTQYF. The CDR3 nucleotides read TGTGCCAGCAGCGAGGGGGATACGCAGTATTTT.

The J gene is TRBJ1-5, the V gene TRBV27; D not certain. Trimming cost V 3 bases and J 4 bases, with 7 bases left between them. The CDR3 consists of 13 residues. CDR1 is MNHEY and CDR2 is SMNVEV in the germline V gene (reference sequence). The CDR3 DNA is TGTGCCAGCAGTTTCGGCAGGAATCAGCCCCAGCATTTT. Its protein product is CASSFGRNQPQHF.

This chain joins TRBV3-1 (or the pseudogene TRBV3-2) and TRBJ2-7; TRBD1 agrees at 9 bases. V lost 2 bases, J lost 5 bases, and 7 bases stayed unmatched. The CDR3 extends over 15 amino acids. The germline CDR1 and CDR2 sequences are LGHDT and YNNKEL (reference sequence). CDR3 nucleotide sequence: TGTGCCAGCAGCCAACCTGGACAGGGGTCGCACGAGCAGTACTTC. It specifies CASSQPGQGSHEQYF.

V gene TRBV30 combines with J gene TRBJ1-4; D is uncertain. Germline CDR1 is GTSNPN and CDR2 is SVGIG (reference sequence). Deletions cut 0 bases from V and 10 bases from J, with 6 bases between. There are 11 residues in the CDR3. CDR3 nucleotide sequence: TGTGCCTGGAGTGTACGGGGAAAACTGTTTTTT. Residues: CAWSVRGKLFF.

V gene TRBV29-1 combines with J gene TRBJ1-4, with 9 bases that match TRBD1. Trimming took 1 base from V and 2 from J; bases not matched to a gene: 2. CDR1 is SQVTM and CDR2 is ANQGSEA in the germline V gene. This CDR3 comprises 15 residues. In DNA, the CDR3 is TGCAGCGTTGAAGCTACAGGGGGCACTAATGAAAAACTGTTTTTT. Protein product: CSVEATGGTNEKLFF. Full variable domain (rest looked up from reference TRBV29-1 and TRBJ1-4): SAVISQKPSRDICQRGTSLTIQCQVDSQVTMMFWYRQQPGQSLTLIATANQGSEATYESGFVIDKFPISRPNLTFSTLTVSNMSPEDSSIYLCSVEATGGTNEKLFFGSGTQLSVL.